What follows are 2 T cell receptor beta chains derived from one specimen sequenced in a study of control samples from healthy donors and cancer patients (dated by TCRdb to about 2020). Receptor amplification or capture employed the immunoSEQ multiplex PCR assay. TCRdb provides this immuneACCESS table in a form limited to in-frame rearrangements. Some clones are lacking; in checked studies, under half of them reflect an unresolved V gene, and why the rest are absent is not known. The table for this sample lists roughly 50,000 clones; 90% to 95% of them were counted only once. Of the sample, 0.65% to 0.9% falls within the top ten clones. Input material: PBMCs. Source of these receptors: a man aged 30 to 39 with colorectal cancer.

The J gene is TRBJ2-7, the V gene TRBV5-8; no definite D call. With 2 bases removed from V and 3 bases from J, the gap between germline ends came to 6 bases. Germline V gives CDR1 SGHTS, CDR2 YDEGEE. The CDR3 totals 12 residues. The CDR3 spells CASSFPFYEQYV. As DNA, the CDR3 is TGTGCCAGCAGCTTTCCTTTCTACGAGCAGTACGTC.

V usage is TRBV5-1 and J usage is TRBJ1-3, with D possibly being TRBD1 (5 bases). The CDR3 runs 15 residues. From germline, CDR1 is SGHRS and CDR2 YFSETQ. The V end lost 3 bases, the J end lost 0 bases, and 10 bases lay between the germline ends. The CDR3 is CASSSGHLSGNTIYF. CDR3 DNA: TGCGCCAGCAGCTCCGGACACCTCTCTGGAAACACCATATATTTT.